Listed below are T cell receptor beta chains from one sample, sequenced in a study of blood T cell repertoires in COVID-19. The method was immunoSEQ multiplex PCR; TCRdb's version includes in-frame clones alone and lacks a portion of them. The profile shows some 430,000 clones, about 90% of them singletons. Sequencing was performed on PBMCs or T cells enriched from blood (not recorded which). The receptors come from a man aged 18 to 29 who had recovered from COVID-19. Each CDR3 is given without its conserved first and last residue.

v_gene	j_gene	CDR3aa
TRBV28	TRBJ2-7	ASSPRQVGLYEQY
TRBV6-6	TRBJ2-3	ASSRGSDKVGTDTQY
TRBV7-8	TRBJ1-5	ASSFLGRAQPQH
TRBV19	TRBJ2-7	ASQEAGWASTYEQY
TRBV24-1	TRBJ1-1	ATKATRDSEAF
TRBV11-2	TRBJ2-7	ASSLAGTTYEQY
TRBV7-2	TRBJ2-7	ASSLGYPSSEQY
TRBV5-1	TRBJ1-1	ASSLQGAGTEAF
TRBV11-2	TRBJ1-2	ASSLVENSYGYT
TRBV12-5	TRBJ2-3	ASGSGTSLDTDTQY
TRBV5-1	TRBJ2-1	ASSSTGPNEQF
TRBV7-2	TRBJ2-7	ASSQEKGIYGPYEQY
TRBV2	TRBJ1-5	ASSPGGTGVGAQH
TRBV10-1	TRBJ2-7	ASSDQIDPTVPAEQY
TRBV5-1	TRBJ2-1	ASSLWGVIGVNEQF
TRBV5-1	TRBJ2-3	ASSPAVSTDTQY
TRBV29-1	TRBJ1-4	SATTGSTNEKLF
TRBV4-1	TRBJ1-1	ASSQVMGMNTEAF
TRBV2	TRBJ1-1	ASSVVGVGTEAF
TRBV7-9	TRBJ1-2	ASTLWAGQRVNYGYT
TRBV3-1/TRBV3-2	TRBJ1-3	ASSQGQGLSGNTIY
TRBV5-4	TRBJ2-2	ASTRGQEGFRTGELF
TRBV10-3	TRBJ2-3	AIRGSSGGTQY
TRBV7-9	TRBJ1-2	ASSPGDGYT
TRBV5-6	TRBJ1-2	ASSLVRGAHGYT
TRBV7-9	TRBJ2-2	ASSLVRGNTGELF
TRBV12-5	TRBJ1-1	ASGRRLGEAF
TRBV6-5	TRBJ1-2	ASSPGTVPLYGYT
TRBV4-1	TRBJ1-5	ASSQNPTGQGDQPQH
TRBV6-5	TRBJ2-7	ASRYDFEQY
TRBV4-1	TRBJ2-2	ASRFTLARPGELF
TRBV3-1/TRBV3-2	TRBJ1-1	ASSLPGQRDTEAF
TRBV5-1	TRBJ2-3	ASSLDGGLSDTQY
TRBV27	TRBJ1-5	ASSLAGSNQPQH
TRBV18	TRBJ2-2	ASSPPTGTGELF
TRBV11-2	TRBJ2-7	ASSLPPVESEQY
TRBV21-1	TRBJ2-2	ASSKAEEGITGELF
TRBV7-8	TRBJ1-6	ASSLALGRGYSPLH
TRBV25-1	TRBJ2-1	ASSDALASNEQF
TRBV28	TRBJ1-3	ASGMGPHSGNTIY
TRBV28	TRBJ1-2	ATEGQTYGYT
TRBV7-9	TRBJ2-2	AAGLQGNTGELF
TRBV29-1	TRBJ2-5	SVEGGHFQETQY
TRBV28	TRBJ2-1	ASSEGLARDNEQF
TRBV14	TRBJ2-7	ASSPGRGVGQY
TRBV19	TRBJ1-1	ASSISNWRGGSF
TRBV5-5	TRBJ2-1	ASSFIGREQF
TRBV4-1	TRBJ1-2	ASSQVVRSNYGYT
TRBV12-3/TRBV12-4	TRBJ2-2	ASQNTGELF
TRBV2	TRBJ1-2	ASNQGTGGDYGYT
TRBV11-2	TRBJ1-1	ASTKSGGWPGAF
TRBV30	TRBJ2-7	AWSVWGRVDYEQY
TRBV30	TRBJ1-5	AWRRGDLRNQPQH
TRBV18	TRBJ2-7	ASSPKVAGNSYEQY
TRBV9	TRBJ1-2	ASSAVSTGNNYGYT
TRBV6-5	TRBJ1-2	ASSRQETVNYGYT
TRBV19	TRBJ1-2	ASSPRTANYGYT